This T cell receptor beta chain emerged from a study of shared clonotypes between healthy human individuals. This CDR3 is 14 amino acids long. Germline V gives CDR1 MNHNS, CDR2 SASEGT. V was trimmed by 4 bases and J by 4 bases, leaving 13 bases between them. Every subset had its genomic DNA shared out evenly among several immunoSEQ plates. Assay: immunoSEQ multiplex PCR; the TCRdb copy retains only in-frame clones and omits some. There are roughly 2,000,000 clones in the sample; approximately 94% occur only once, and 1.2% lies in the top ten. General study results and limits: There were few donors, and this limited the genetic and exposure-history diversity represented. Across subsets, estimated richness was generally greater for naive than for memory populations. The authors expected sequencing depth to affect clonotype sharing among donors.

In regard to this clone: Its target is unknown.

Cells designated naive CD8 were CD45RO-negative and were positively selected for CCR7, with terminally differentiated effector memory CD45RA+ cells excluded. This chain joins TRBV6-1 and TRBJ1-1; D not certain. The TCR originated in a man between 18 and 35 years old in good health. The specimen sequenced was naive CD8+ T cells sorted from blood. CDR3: CASSGFGLGTEAFF. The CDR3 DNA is TGTGCCAGCAGTGGATTTGGGCTAGGCACTGAAGCTTTCTTT.